The 30 T cell receptor beta chains reported below all come from one sample, sequenced in a study of blood T cells in healthy people across ages. Next came a second PCR, run for about 7 to 12 cycles, which used a sample-barcoded 5' primer along with a J-beta primer mix. TCRdb passed the 5' RACE reads through MiXCR, listing each CDR3 protein once. The sample lists approximately 850,000 distinct CDR3 sequences; roughly 60% were seen once. The sequencing sample was made of blood. These receptors originate from a man between 25 and 39 years old in good health.

The chain recombines TRBV20-1 with TRBJ2-2; 9 bases align to TRBD2. V dropped 6 bases and J dropped 5; count of bases not matched to a gene: 10. This CDR3 is built from 15 residues. Germline-derived CDR1 and CDR2 are DFQATT and SNEGSKA (reference sequence). In DNA, the CDR3 is TGCAGTGCGCCCAAACTAGCGGGTACGACCGGGGAGCTGTTTTTT. It codes for CSAPKLAGTTGELFF.

The chain links TRBV6-5 to TRBJ1-1; the D is unclear. The V and J ends lost 1 base and 1 base respectively, with 4 bases between them. Germline CDR1 MNHEY, CDR2 SVGAGI. The CDR3 length is 13 residues. The CDR3: CASSYYSNTEAFF. CDR3 coding DNA: TGTGCCAGCAGTTACTACTCGAACACTGAAGCTTTCTTT.

This clonotype was recorded a few times. The chain couples TRBV20-1 to TRBJ1-5, with D unresolved. V shed 1 base and J shed 11 bases, with 15 bases lying between them. In germline, CDR1 is DFQATT, CDR2 SNEGSKA (reference sequence). The CDR3 length is 13 residues. The CDR3 region is CSARALPGEAQHF. The CDR3, as DNA: TGCAGTGCTAGAGCCCTCCCCGGGGAGGCCCAGCATTTT.

The DNA for the CDR3 is TGTGCCATCTCGGACAGGGGGGACCAAGAGACCCAGTACTTC. It yields the protein CAISDRGDQETQYF. The rearrangement uses TRBV10-3 and TRBJ2-5; the match to TRBD1 covers 10 bases. This CDR3 spans 14 amino acids. Losses at the gene ends were 8 bases for V and 0 bases for J; bases not matched to a gene: 3. Germline CDR1 reads ENHRY; CDR2 reads SYGVKD.

V gene TRBV7-2 combines with J gene TRBJ2-7; perhaps D is TRBD1 or TRBD2 (5 bases each). V was cut by 2 bases and J by 12 bases, with 17 bases left in between. The CDR3 length is 13 residues. CDR1 is SGHTA and CDR2 is FQGNSA in the germline V gene. CDR3 nucleotide sequence: TGTGCCAGCAGCTTACAGGGTAGGGAGTCCCGGTACTTC. Translating gives CASSLQGRESRYF.

This sequence joins TRBV7-8 and TRBJ2-5, with D maybe TRBD2 (6 bases). The J call could be wrong; TRBJ2-7 is a better fit for the DNA end. The CDR3 totals 14 residues. Germline CDR1 and CDR2: SGHVS and FQNEAQ. The CDR3 region is CASSPTEGGYEQYF. Here the CDR3 DNA reads TGTGCCAGCAGTCCCACGGAGGGAGGCTACGAGCAGTACTTC.

The genes are TRBV5-5 and TRBJ2-5; TRBD2 matches 8 bases. The V gene's germline CDR1 is SGHKS and CDR2 YYEKEE (reference sequence). Trimming removed 3 bases from V and 2 bases from J; junction bases left unmatched: 9. CDR3 length: 16 amino acids. CDR3 bases: TGTGCCAGCAGCTCTGGGGGCGGGGGGCGACAAGAGACCCAGTACTTC. Its translation: CASSSGGGGRQETQYF. The whole variable domain, remainder taken from reference TRBV5-5 and TRBJ2-5, is DAGVTQSPTHLIKTRGQQVTLRCSPISGHKSVSWYQQVLGQGPQFIFQYYEKEERGRGNFPDRFSARQFPNYSSELNVNALLLGDSALYLCASSSGGGGRQETQYFGPGTRLLVL.

Only a few counts were recorded for this clonotype. This chain uses TRBV5-5 with TRBJ2-5; 7 bases align to TRBD2. The CDR3 covers 16 residues. CDR1 is SGHKS and CDR2 is YYEKEE in the germline V gene (reference sequence). The V and J ends lost 4 bases and 1 base, in that order; junction bases with no gene match: 10. This chain's CDR3 is CASSLGPGGSQETQYF. The CDR3 coding sequence is TGTGCCAGCAGCCTGGGGCCGGGAGGCTCCCAAGAGACCCAGTACTTC.

V usage is TRBV5-1 and J usage is TRBJ1-1; a weak D match, TRBD1 (6 bases). Trimming stripped 1 base from V and 1 base from J, with 14 bases between. Germline V lookup: CDR1 SGHRS, CDR2 YFSETQ. The length of the CDR3 is 16 residues. The CDR3 DNA reads as TGCGCCAGCAGCTTGCAATTGGGCAGGGGGAACACTGAAGCTTTCTTT. Its translation: CASSLQLGRGNTEAFF.

This rearrangement joins TRBV20-1 to TRBJ2-5, with 9 positions matching TRBD2. The V and J ends lost 2 bases and 4 bases, in that order; junction bases with no gene match: 11. This CDR3 is built from 16 residues. Germline loops: CDR1 DFQATT, CDR2 SNEGSKA (reference sequence). The CDR3, as DNA: TGCAGTGCTAGACCTTACGTAGCGGGGGTGGGAGAGACCCAGTACTTC. Translating gives CSARPYVAGVGETQYF.

The V gene is TRBV7-9, the J gene TRBJ2-1; possible D gene TRBD1, 6 bases. CDR3 length: 15 amino acids. Germline-derived CDR1 and CDR2 are SEHNR and FQNEAQ (reference sequence). V lost 10 bases to trimming and J lost 2 bases, with 18 bases between them. CDR3 coding DNA: TGTGCCACCACGCCTAGGGACATTCCCTACAATGAGCAGTTCTTC. It specifies CATTPRDIPYNEQFF.

This chain joins TRBV5-5 and TRBJ1-2, with 7 positions matching TRBD1. CDR3 length: 13 residues. The ends lost 3 bases at V and 8 bases at J; junction bases unmatched: 7. CDR1 is SGHKS and CDR2 is YYEKEE in the germline V gene (reference sequence). CDR3: CASSSGTAGGYTF. The CDR3 nucleotides read TGTGCCAGCAGCTCAGGGACAGCGGGCGGCTACACCTTC.

This clonotype was recorded a few times. V is TRBV7-9 and J is TRBJ2-7; D not certain. Trimming shortened V by 5 bases and J by 2 bases, and 16 bases separated the two germline ends. The germline V gene encodes CDR1 SEHNR and CDR2 FQNEAQ (reference sequence). CDR3 size: 15 residues. CDR3 DNA: TGTGCCAGCAGCATAGACCTGTACACCCCCTACGAGCAGTACTTC. It translates to CASSIDLYTPYEQYF.

This chain joins TRBV5-1 and TRBJ2-2; 7 nucleotides align to TRBD1. The V and J ends lost 4 bases and 0 bases, in that order; junction bases with no gene match: 6. CDR1 is SGHRS, CDR2 YFSETQ, per germline. This CDR3 is built from 16 residues. The CDR3 DNA reads as TGCGCCAGCAGCGCCGCCGGGACAGCGAACACCGGGGAGCTGTTTTTT. This codes for CASSAAGTANTGELFF.

The chain couples TRBV27 to TRBJ2-1, with TRBD2 matching over 12 bases. The CDR3 spans 14 residues. Germline assignment: CDR1 MNHEY and CDR2 SMNVEV (reference sequence). V was pared by 6 bases and J by 10 bases, with 7 bases of the junction left unmatched. Written as DNA, the CDR3 is TGTGCCAGCAGGAGGACTAGCGGGATGCAGGAGCAGTTCTTC. Protein sequence: CASRRTSGMQEQFF.

The rearrangement links TRBV7-8 to TRBJ1-1; weak D call: TRBD1 (6 bases). In germline, CDR1 is SGHVS, CDR2 FQNEAQ. The CDR3 contains 12 residues. Trimming took off 4 bases at V and 10 bases at J, with 13 bases between the two ends. The CDR3 DNA reads as TGTGCCAGCAGCTCACCCGGACAGACAGCTTTCTTT. It translates to CASSSPGQTAFF.

J is TRBJ2-2 and V is TRBV29-1, with 8 positions matching TRBD1. The length of the CDR3 is 13 residues. Trimming took 4 bases from V and 7 from J; bases not matched to a gene: 5. CDR1 SQVTM and CDR2 ANQGSEA come from the germline V gene. The CDR3 reads CSVGQGWGGELFF. In nucleotides, the CDR3 is TGCAGCGTTGGACAGGGGTGGGGCGGGGAGCTGTTTTTT.

The rearrangement links TRBV14 to TRBJ1-2, with D unclear. V gave up 1 base and J gave up 5 bases, with 11 bases separating them. The CDR3 totals 14 residues. Germline V gives CDR1 SGHDN, CDR2 FVKESK. The chain's CDR3 is CASSQVEEAYGYTF. The CDR3 nucleotides read TGTGCCAGCAGCCAAGTTGAGGAAGCTTATGGCTACACCTTC.

This clonotype showed up just a few times. The V gene is TRBV29-1, the J gene TRBJ1-2, with D possibly TRBD1 on 5 matching bases. This CDR3 region has 13 residues. CDR1 is SQVTM and CDR2 is ANQGSEA in the germline V gene. The ends were cut back, 4 bases at V and 7 bases at J, with 16 bases in the middle. The CDR3 here is CSVVVRGNSGYTF. In DNA form, the CDR3 reads TGCAGCGTTGTGGTAAGGGGAAATTCTGGCTACACCTTC.

This clonotype was seen a single time. The gene calls are TRBV6-2 or TRBV6-3 and TRBJ1-2; the D is unclear. The CDR3 consists of 13 residues. Per the germline V gene, CDR1 is MNHEY and CDR2 is SVGEGT. Deletions cut 6 bases from V and 4 bases from J, with 12 bases between. Written as DNA, the CDR3 is TGTGCCAGCAGCGTCGGAGAAGCCTATGGCTACACCTTC. Translation gives CASSVGEAYGYTF.

This chain uses TRBV29-1 with TRBJ2-7, with 9 positions matching TRBD1. The CDR3 loop spans 14 amino acids. From germline, CDR1 is SQVTM and CDR2 ANQGSEA. Losses at the gene ends were 5 bases for V and 1 base for J; bases not matched to a gene: 6. The CDR3 region has the DNA TGCAGCGTTTCACAGGGGGCGAATTCCTACGAGCAGTACTTC. Residues: CSVSQGANSYEQYF.

The CDR3 loop reads CSARKRTGLGVGYTF. In nucleotides, the CDR3 is TGCAGTGCTAGGAAGCGGACAGGGCTTGGAGTCGGCTACACCTTC. This sequence joins TRBV20-1 and TRBJ1-2; 8 nucleotides line up with TRBD1. Trimming took 3 bases from V and 8 from J; bases not matched to a gene: 14. The CDR3 sequence is 15 residues long. CDR1 DFQATT and CDR2 SNEGSKA come from the germline V gene (reference sequence).

The chain carries TRBV5-1 and TRBJ1-1, with D unclear. This CDR3 spans 12 amino acids. Germline lookup yields CDR1 SGHRS and CDR2 YFSETQ. The ends were cut back, 0 bases at V and 11 bases at J, with 11 bases in the middle. CDR3 loop: CASSLETKPAFF. The CDR3 DNA reads TGCGCCAGCAGCTTGGAGACTAAACCCGCTTTCTTT.

The chain couples TRBV12-3 or TRBV12-4 to TRBJ2-1; TRBD2 matches at 12 bases. The length of the CDR3 is 14 residues. The V gene end was trimmed by 5 bases and the J gene end by 10 bases; junction bases not matched to a gene: 6. DNA of the CDR3: TGTGCCAGCAGTCCTAGCGGGGGGGGCAAGGAGCAGTTCTTC. It codes for CASSPSGGGKEQFF.

The chain links TRBV6-2 or TRBV6-3 to TRBJ2-5; D is undetermined. The J call is doubtful: the DNA matches TRBJ2-7 better. The CDR3 extends over 13 amino acids. Germline values: CDR1 MNHEY, CDR2 SVGEGT. CDR3 DNA sequence: TGTGCCAGCAGTTGTTCTGCCACCTACGAGCAGTACTTC. Its translation is CASSCSATYEQYF.

This clonotype was detected a few times. This chain connects TRBV20-1 to TRBJ2-1; TRBD2 might be the D (7 bases). The CDR3 runs to 16 residues. Germline CDR1 is DFQATT and CDR2 is SNEGSKA (reference sequence). The V end lost 0 bases, the J end lost 5 bases, and 17 bases lay between the germline ends. CDR3 amino acids: CSARDRIGGVDNEQFF. The CDR3 DNA sequence: TGCAGTGCTAGAGATCGTATAGGGGGGGTGGACAATGAGCAGTTCTTC.

This chain connects TRBV28 to TRBJ2-6; D may be TRBD2 (6 bases). Germline lookup yields CDR1 MDHEN and CDR2 SYDVKM. The V gene lost 6 bases and the J gene lost 0 bases, with 18 bases spanning the gap. The CDR3 spans 18 residues. CDR3: CASRRYGGRSSGANVLTF. CDR3 in DNA: TGTGCCAGCAGGCGCTATGGGGGGAGGTCCTCTGGGGCCAACGTCCTGACTTTC.

V usage is TRBV14 and J usage is TRBJ2-3; D is possibly TRBD1 (6 bases). The CDR3 is made up of 19 amino acids. CDR1 and CDR2 (germline): SGHDN, FVKESK. Trimming removed 4 bases from V and 4 bases from J, with 27 bases in between. CDR3 nucleotides: TGTGCCAGCAGCCTAAGACCATTTCAGGTTGCAGGGGTGGCAGATACGCAGTATTTT. Amino acids: CASSLRPFQVAGVADTQYF. The whole variable domain, remainder taken from reference TRBV14 and TRBJ2-3, is EAGVTQFPSHSVIEKGQTVTLRCDPISGHDNLYWYRRVMGKEIKFLLHFVKESKQDESGMPNNRFLAERTGGTYSTLKVQPAELEDSGVYFCASSLRPFQVAGVADTQYFGPGTRLTVL.

CDR3 nucleotides: TGCAGCGTTGATGACCAGTATACGCAGTATTTT. Translating gives CSVDDQYTQYF. The V and J genes are TRBV29-1 and TRBJ2-3; D gene unclear. Germline CDR1 SQVTM, CDR2 ANQGSEA. The CDR3 sequence is 11 residues long. Deletions cut 3 bases from V and 7 bases from J, with 8 bases between.

This chain uses TRBV18 with TRBJ1-4; D is unclear. The CDR3 sequence is 14 residues long. Germline V gives CDR1 KGHSH, CDR2 LQKENI. V dropped 0 bases and J dropped 2 bases, with 4 bases sitting between them. DNA of the CDR3: TGTGCCAGCTCACCACCCGGGACTAATGAAAAACTGTTTTTT. Protein: CASSPPGTNEKLFF.